Listed here are 32 T cell receptor beta chains from one sample, sequenced in a study of cytomegalovirus exposure and HLA in healthy donors. Assay: immunoSEQ multiplex PCR; the TCRdb copy retains only in-frame clones and omits some. The top ten hold about 14% of the sample, which has approximately 220,000 clones, 65% to 85% seen once. Sequenced: PBMCs. All receptors come from a woman aged 25 to 39 in good health and CMV-seropositive.

V is TRBV2 and J is TRBJ2-7, with D uncertain. CDR3 size: 14 residues. The V gene's germline CDR1 is SNHLY and CDR2 FYNNEI. The V and J ends lost 2 bases and 5 bases respectively, with 13 bases between them. This chain's CDR3 is CASSEYGLIHEQYF. DNA for the CDR3: TGTGCCAGCAGTGAATACGGTCTCATCCACGAGCAGTACTTC.

The gene calls are TRBV27 and TRBJ2-7; no clear D. Trimming stripped 2 bases from V and 6 bases from J, with 11 bases between. The CDR3 has 13 residues. Per the germline V gene, CDR1 is MNHEY and CDR2 is SMNVEV (reference sequence). The CDR3 sequence: CASSLNGPREQYF. The CDR3 nucleotides are TGTGCCAGCAGTTTAAACGGACCACGCGAGCAGTACTTC.

About this clone itself: The junction shows a germline mismatch at one end, possibly a read error. This chain links TRBV7-7 with TRBJ2-2; D not certain. The CDR3 spans 13 residues. Germline values: CDR1 SSHAT, CDR2 FNYEAQ (reference sequence). In DNA, the CDR3 is TGTGCTAGCAGCTCGAAGTACACCGGGGAGCTGTTTTTT. It specifies CASSSKYTGELFF.

Only a few counts were recorded for this clone. This chain links TRBV5-6 with TRBJ2-1, with 9 bases matching TRBD1. The CDR3 has 12 residues. The V and J ends lost 4 bases and 12 bases, in that order; junction bases with no gene match: 5. Germline V lookup: CDR1 SGHDT, CDR2 YYEEEE. CDR3 bases: TGTGCCAGCAGCCTGGACAGGGGACGGCAGTTCTTC. Residues: CASSLDRGRQFF.

The chain is built from TRBV6-5 and TRBJ2-2; D is perhaps TRBD2 (6 bases). V was clipped by 2 bases and J by 3 bases, with 10 bases between them. Germline CDR1 MNHEY, CDR2 SVGAGI. The CDR3 is 15 residues long. The CDR3 nucleotides read TGTGCCAGCAGTTACGGAGGGACTTACACCGGGGAGCTGTTTTTT. It codes for CASSYGGTYTGELFF.

This chain connects TRBV28 to TRBJ2-5; D is ambiguous. The CDR3 extends over 14 amino acids. From germline, CDR1 is MDHEN and CDR2 SYDVKM. Trimming left V 8 bases short and J 2 bases short, with 15 bases between. The CDR3 loop is CASVGRRSQETQYF. CDR3 sequence (DNA): TGTGCCAGCGTGGGCCGGAGATCTCAAGAGACCCAGTACTTC.

The chain is built from TRBV27 and TRBJ1-5; 7 bases map to TRBD1. The CDR3 spans 16 residues. Per the germline V gene, CDR1 is MNHEY and CDR2 is SMNVEV (reference sequence). After removal of 2 bases from V and 2 bases from J, the junction contained 6 bases not matched to a gene. CDR3 region: CASSLVRGRGNQPQHF. In nucleotides, the CDR3 is TGTGCCAGCAGTTTAGTTAGGGGGCGCGGCAATCAGCCCCAGCATTTT.

The rearrangement joins TRBV13 to TRBJ2-3; D may be TRBD2 (6 bases). V shed 5 bases and J shed 1 base, with 10 bases lying between them. The CDR3 contains 14 residues. Germline V gene sequence: CDR1 PRHDT, CDR2 FYEKMQ (reference sequence). CDR3 loop: CASSTASGTDTQYF. In nucleotides, the CDR3 is TGTGCCAGCAGCACGGCTAGCGGCACAGATACGCAGTATTTT.

CDR3 amino acids: CAWSFLTGYTEAFF. DNA for the CDR3: TGTGCCTGGAGCTTTCTGACAGGTTACACTGAAGCTTTCTTT. The chain has TRBV30 and TRBJ1-1; D is possibly TRBD1 (6 bases). The CDR3 loop spans 14 amino acids. From germline, CDR1 is GTSNPN and CDR2 SVGIG (reference sequence). V was clipped by 3 bases and J by 3 bases, with 14 bases between them.

J is TRBJ2-7 and V is TRBV6-1; TRBD2 agrees at 8 bases. V was clipped by 3 bases and J by 4 bases; unmatched bases: 8. CDR3 length: 15 residues. CDR1 MNHNS and CDR2 SASEGT come from the germline V gene. The CDR3 loop reads CASSEGEAGEYEQYF. CDR3 sequence (DNA): TGTGCCAGCAGTGAGGGCGAAGCGGGAGAATACGAGCAGTACTTC.

This chain connects TRBV2 to TRBJ1-5, with D hard to call. Trimming left V 7 bases short and J 4 bases short, with 11 bases between. The CDR3 is 13 amino acids. Germline values: CDR1 SNHLY, CDR2 FYNNEI. CDR3 region: CASTPTENQPQHF. The CDR3 nucleotides read TGTGCCAGCACTCCTACAGAGAATCAGCCCCAGCATTTT.

The chain joins TRBV29-1 to TRBJ1-2; D perhaps matches TRBD1 (5 bases). The CDR3 has 15 residues. Germline V gene lookup returns CDR1 SQVTM and CDR2 ANQGSEA. With 7 bases removed from V and 3 bases from J, the gap between germline ends came to 21 bases. Written as DNA, the CDR3 is TGCAGCGCTGGCCCGACCGGGACCAGGTACTATGGCTACACCTTC. It codes for CSAGPTGTRYYGYTF.

This chain links TRBV7-2 with TRBJ2-3; D is uncertain. V was shortened by 5 bases and J by 0 bases, with 0 bases between the two germline ends. This CDR3 has 11 amino acids. CDR1 SGHTA and CDR2 FQGNSA come from the germline V gene. CDR3 sequence reads: CASSSTDTQYF. CDR3 DNA sequence: TGTGCCAGCAGCAGCACAGATACGCAGTATTTT.

The rearrangement joins TRBV4-1 to TRBJ2-7; 11 nucleotides match TRBD2. In germline, CDR1 is MGHRA, CDR2 YSYEKL. This CDR3 comprises 19 residues. Unmatched junction bases numbered 14, after V lost 2 bases and J lost 2 bases. The CDR3 sequence is CASSQQFISGTSGTYEQYF. In DNA, the CDR3 is TGCGCCAGCAGCCAACAATTTATCTCTGGGACTAGCGGAACCTACGAGCAGTACTTC.

This clone appeared once. The V call is TRBV29-1, the J call TRBJ1-2, with 12 positions matching TRBD1. Germline CDR1 reads SQVTM; CDR2 reads ANQGSEA. The CDR3 length is 14 residues. V shed 6 bases and J 4 bases; nucleotides not matched to a gene: 6. The CDR3 region is CSVHEGQGAYGYTF. CDR3 sequence (DNA): TGCAGCGTGCACGAGGGACAGGGGGCCTATGGCTACACCTTC.

With respect to this clone: Within the sample, other DNA sequences also encode this same CDR3. V and J are TRBV30 and TRBJ1-2; no definite D call. This CDR3 contains 13 residues. Germline V lookup: CDR1 GTSNPN, CDR2 SVGIG (reference sequence). V was trimmed by 0 bases and J by 3 bases, leaving 8 bases between them. CDR3 nucleotides: TGTGCCTGGAGTGTACCGGGCCACTATGGCTACACCTTC. Its translation: CAWSVPGHYGYTF.

The V call is TRBV10-2, the J call TRBJ2-7, with 9 bases aligning to TRBD1. The CDR3 sequence is 14 residues long. Germline CDR1 and CDR2: WSHSY and SAAADI. V gave up 4 bases and J gave up 3 bases; unmatched junction bases: 4. DNA of the CDR3: TGCGCCAGCAGTGCGACAGGGGGAATCTACGAGCAGTACTTC. This gives the protein CASSATGGIYEQYF.

V usage is TRBV4-2 and J usage is TRBJ2-1; TRBD2 aligns across 8 bases. This CDR3 has 17 amino acids. Germline CDR1 and CDR2: LGHNA and YNFKEQ. Trimming cost V 0 bases and J 3 bases; bases outside gene matches: 7. The CDR3 region is CASSQEVAGTFYNEQFF. The CDR3 nucleotides read TGTGCCAGCAGCCAAGAAGTAGCGGGGACTTTCTACAATGAGCAGTTCTTC.

The chain links TRBV29-1 to TRBJ1-2; D remains ambiguous. Germline V gene lookup returns CDR1 SQVTM and CDR2 ANQGSEA. The CDR3 runs to 12 residues. Trimming pared 1 base from V and 5 bases from J, leaving 8 bases between. The chain's CDR3 is CSVEVSQYGYTF. CDR3 nucleotides: TGCAGCGTTGAAGTGAGTCAGTATGGCTACACCTTC.

The rearrangement uses TRBV9 and TRBJ2-2; D uncertain. There are 13 residues in the CDR3. The V and J ends lost 4 bases and 1 base respectively, with 5 bases between them. Germline V gene sequence: CDR1 SGDLS, CDR2 YYNGEE. In nucleotides, the CDR3 is TGTGCCAGCAGCCCCTGGAACACCGGGGAGCTGTTTTTT. It translates to CASSPWNTGELFF.

The chain carries TRBV11-1 and TRBJ2-5; D is uncertain. The CDR3 has 11 amino acids. V was trimmed by 1 base and J by 5 bases, leaving 2 bases between them. The germline V gene has CDR1 SGHAT and CDR2 FQDESV (reference sequence). CDR3 sequence: CASSLGETQYF. The CDR3 nucleotides are TGTGCCAGCAGCTTAGGCGAGACCCAGTACTTC.

Worth noting for this clone: A much larger clone lies a single base off, so this may be a read error. Other DNA sequences in this specimen translate into the identical CDR3. CDR3 nucleotides: TGTGCCAGCAGTTTAGGTATGAACACTGAAGCTTTCTTT. It yields the protein CASSLGMNTEAFF. The chain combines TRBV28 with TRBJ1-1; D unresolved. V lost 2 bases and J 0 bases, leaving 4 bases between the germline ends. The CDR3 consists of 13 residues. Germline lookup yields CDR1 MDHEN and CDR2 SYDVKM.

The V and J genes are TRBV28 and TRBJ1-5, with TRBD1 identical over 7 bases. The CDR3 has 13 amino acids. The trim removed 5 bases at V and 9 bases at J, leaving 7 bases unmatched. CDR1 MDHEN and CDR2 SYDVKM come from the germline V gene. CDR3 in amino acids: CASSRQGGGPQHF. CDR3 coding DNA: TGTGCCAGCAGTCGACAGGGTGGGGGGCCCCAGCATTTT.

The chain couples TRBV9 to TRBJ1-1; 10 bases are a match to TRBD1. Germline CDR1 is SGDLS and CDR2 is YYNGEE. With 3 bases clipped from V and 1 base from J, the junction kept 6 bases outside the gene matches. The CDR3 loop spans 16 amino acids. CDR3: CASSERDRGSNTEAFF. Here the CDR3 DNA reads TGTGCCAGCAGCGAACGGGACAGGGGATCGAACACTGAAGCTTTCTTT.

This chain uses TRBV4-1 with TRBJ2-3, with D perhaps TRBD1 (5 bases). Trimming removed 2 bases at V and 1 base at J, with 10 bases between. The CDR3 is made up of 15 amino acids. Germline V gene sequence: CDR1 MGHRA, CDR2 YSYEKL. CDR3 nucleotide sequence: TGCGCCAGCAGCCAATCACCGACAGGCACAGATACGCAGTATTTT. This translates into CASSQSPTGTDTQYF.

The V call is TRBV29-1, the J call TRBJ2-1; TRBD1 aligns across 8 bases. CDR3 length equals 14 residues. The trim removed 4 bases at V and 6 bases at J, leaving 8 bases unmatched. Germline V gene data show CDR1 as SQVTM and CDR2 as ANQGSEA. The CDR3 here is CSVVPGQGPNEQFF. CDR3 sequence (DNA): TGCAGCGTTGTCCCCGGACAGGGACCCAATGAGCAGTTCTTC.

This clone was observed at least ten times. The chain links TRBV6-6 to TRBJ1-5; 7 bases are shared with TRBD1. CDR1 is MNHNY and CDR2 is SVGAGI in the germline V gene (reference sequence). CDR3 length equals 15 residues. V shed 7 bases and J 6 bases; nucleotides not matched to a gene: 12. CDR3 bases: TGTGCCAGCACCGACCCCGACAGGGTGAGTCAGCCCCAGCATTTT. It yields the protein CASTDPDRVSQPQHF.

The chain is built from TRBV4-1 and TRBJ2-2, with no clear D. The CDR3 has 11 residues. V was trimmed by 3 bases and J by 10 bases, leaving 6 bases between them. Germline-derived CDR1 and CDR2 are MGHRA and YSYEKL. The CDR3 reads CASSHGAELFF. CDR3 coding DNA: TGCGCCAGCAGCCATGGAGCGGAGCTGTTTTTT.

V and J are TRBV6-5 and TRBJ2-1, with D unclear. The CDR3 has 15 residues. V was clipped by 3 bases and J by 5 bases, with 14 bases between them. The germline gives CDR1 MNHEY, CDR2 SVGAGI. The CDR3, as DNA: TGTGCCAGCAGTTATGATGGGAAGAGGCACAATGAGCAGTTCTTC. Translated, it gives CASSYDGKRHNEQFF.

The chain couples TRBV30 to TRBJ2-1, with D unresolved. The CDR3 loop spans 11 amino acids. V lost 2 bases, J lost 9 bases, and 8 bases lay in between. Germline CDR1 reads GTSNPN; CDR2 reads SVGIG (reference sequence). CDR3 coding DNA: TGTGCCTGGAGTAATTCGGCTGAGCAGTTCTTC. Its translation: CAWSNSAEQFF.

This chain links TRBV6-5 with TRBJ1-2; 7 bases line up with TRBD1. The CDR3 covers 14 residues. The J segment lost 5 bases and the V segment lost 6 bases, leaving 9 bases of the junction unmatched. The germline V gene has CDR1 MNHEY and CDR2 SVGAGI. CDR3 in DNA: TGTGCCAGCAGGGGAGACAGGGCCGGGTATGGCTACACCTTC. Translation gives CASRGDRAGYGYTF.

CDR3 region: CASSRSGQGVNTEAFF. CDR3 bases: TGTGCCAGCAGCCGCTCGGGACAGGGGGTGAACACTGAAGCTTTCTTT. The chain employs TRBV7-2 and TRBJ1-1; 11 bases match TRBD1. The CDR3 is 16 amino acids. Germline values: CDR1 SGHTA, CDR2 FQGNSA. The junction had 5 bases not matched to a gene; V was cut back by 5 bases and J by 0 bases.